This TCR beta chain was captured by sequencing in a study of spatial heterogeneity in lung cancer. Study-level information: Beta-chain sequences were consistently detected more often than alpha-chain sequences.

The sample's time point: sample taken at primary tumor resection. Whole RNA came from tumor, nontumor lung or frozen PBMC and was sequenced without being sorted. The V gene end was trimmed by 7 bases and the J gene end by 2 bases; junction bases not matched to a gene: 7. This CDR3 spans 15 amino acids. CDR1 is MDHEN and CDR2 is SYDVKM in the germline V gene. A remark on this clonotype: This beta chain is an unintended read in a library built for alpha chains; its size means little.

Every TCR cDNA molecule carried a tag that served as a unique molecular identifier. TCRdb processed the 5' RACE reads anew with MiXCR; each CDR3 protein has one entry. Of around 9,700 distinct CDR3 sequences listed, approximately 6.8% are singletons. The material sequenced was PBMCs, taken at surgery. V and J are TRBV28 and TRBJ2-3; the match to TRBD1 covers 9 bases. The clonotype was recovered from a male donor with early-stage non-small cell lung cancer. The CDR3: CASNPGQGFTDTQYF. CDR3 coding DNA: TGTGCCAGCAATCCGGGACAGGGATTCACAGATACGCAGTATTTT. The whole variable domain, remainder taken from reference TRBV28 and TRBJ2-3, is DVKVTQSSRYLVKRTGEKVFLECVQDMDHENMFWYRQDPGLGLRLIYFSYDVKMKEKGDIPEGYSVSREKKERFSLILESASTNQTSMYLCASNPGQGFTDTQYFGPGTRLTVL.